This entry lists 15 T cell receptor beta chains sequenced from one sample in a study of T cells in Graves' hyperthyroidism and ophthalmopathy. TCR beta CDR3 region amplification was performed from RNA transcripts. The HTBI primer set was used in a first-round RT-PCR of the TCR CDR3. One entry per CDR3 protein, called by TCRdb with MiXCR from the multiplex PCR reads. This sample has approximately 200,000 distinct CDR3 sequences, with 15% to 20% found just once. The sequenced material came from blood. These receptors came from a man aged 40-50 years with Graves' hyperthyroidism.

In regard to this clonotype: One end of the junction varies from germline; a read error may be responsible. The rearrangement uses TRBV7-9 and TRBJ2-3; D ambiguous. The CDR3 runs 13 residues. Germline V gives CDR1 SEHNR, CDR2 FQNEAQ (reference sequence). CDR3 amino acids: CASGLASADTQYF. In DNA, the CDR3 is TGTGCCAGCGGCTTAGCTTCGGCAGATACGCAGTATTTT.

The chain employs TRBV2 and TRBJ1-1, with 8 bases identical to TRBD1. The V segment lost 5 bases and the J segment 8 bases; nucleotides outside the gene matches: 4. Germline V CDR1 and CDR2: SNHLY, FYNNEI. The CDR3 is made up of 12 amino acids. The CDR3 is CASSFDRGEAFF. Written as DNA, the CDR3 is TGTGCCAGCAGTTTTGACAGGGGAGAAGCTTTCTTT. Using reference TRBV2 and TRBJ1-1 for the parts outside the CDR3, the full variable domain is EPEVTQTPSHQVTQMGQEVILRCVPISNHLYFYWYRQILGQKVEFLVSFYNNEISEKSEIFDDQFSVERPDGSNFTLKIRSTKLEDSAMYFCASSFDRGEAFFGQGTRLTVV.

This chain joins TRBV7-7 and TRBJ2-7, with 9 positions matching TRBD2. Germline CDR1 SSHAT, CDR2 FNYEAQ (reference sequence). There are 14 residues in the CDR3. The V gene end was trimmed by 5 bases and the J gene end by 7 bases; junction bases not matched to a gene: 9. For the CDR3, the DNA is TGTGCCAGCAGCAAAGGGACTAGCCTGGGGGAGCAGTACTTC. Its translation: CASSKGTSLGEQYF.

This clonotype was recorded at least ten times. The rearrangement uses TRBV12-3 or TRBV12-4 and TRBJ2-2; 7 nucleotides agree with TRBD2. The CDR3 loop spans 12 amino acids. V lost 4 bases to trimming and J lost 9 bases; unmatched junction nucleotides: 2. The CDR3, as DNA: TGTGCCAGCAGTTCACTAGCGAGGGAGCTGTTTTTT. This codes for CASSSLARELFF.

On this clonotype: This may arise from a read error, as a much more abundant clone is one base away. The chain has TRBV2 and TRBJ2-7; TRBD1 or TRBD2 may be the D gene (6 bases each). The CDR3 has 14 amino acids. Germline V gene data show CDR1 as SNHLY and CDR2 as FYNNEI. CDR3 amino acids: CTSSDGGTIYEQYF. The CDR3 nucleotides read TGTACCAGCAGTGATGGAGGGACAATCTACGAGCAGTACTTC.

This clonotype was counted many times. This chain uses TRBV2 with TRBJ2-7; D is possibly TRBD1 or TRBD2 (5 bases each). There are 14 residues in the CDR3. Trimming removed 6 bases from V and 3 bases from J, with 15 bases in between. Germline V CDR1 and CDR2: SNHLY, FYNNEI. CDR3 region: CASRGSPGSYEQYF. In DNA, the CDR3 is TGTGCCAGCAGGGGTTCCCCAGGGAGCTACGAGCAGTACTTC. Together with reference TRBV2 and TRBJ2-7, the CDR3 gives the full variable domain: EPEVTQTPSHQVTQMGQEVILRCVPISNHLYFYWYRQILGQKVEFLVSFYNNEISEKSEIFDDQFSVERPDGSNFTLKIRSTKLEDSAMYFCASRGSPGSYEQYFGPGTRLTVT.

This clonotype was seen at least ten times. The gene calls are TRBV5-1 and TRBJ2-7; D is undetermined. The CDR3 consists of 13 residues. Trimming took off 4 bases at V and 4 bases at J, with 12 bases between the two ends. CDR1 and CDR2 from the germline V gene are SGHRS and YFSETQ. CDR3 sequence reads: CASSTRPEYEQYF. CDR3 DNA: TGCGCCAGCAGCACCCGCCCAGAGTACGAGCAGTACTTC.

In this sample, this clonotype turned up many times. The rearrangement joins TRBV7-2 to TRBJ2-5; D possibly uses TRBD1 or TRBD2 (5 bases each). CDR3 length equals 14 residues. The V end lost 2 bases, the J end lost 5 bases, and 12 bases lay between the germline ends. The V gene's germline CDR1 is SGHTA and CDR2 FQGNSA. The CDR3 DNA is TGTGCCAGCAGCTTAAGAGGGCCAGGGGAGACCCAGTACTTC. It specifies CASSLRGPGETQYF.

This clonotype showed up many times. The CDR3 region is CASSLFTGPYEQYF. The CDR3 region has the DNA TGTGCCAGCAGTTTATTTACAGGGCCTTACGAGCAGTACTTC. The chain links TRBV28 to TRBJ2-7; TRBD1 might be the D (6 bases). V shed 1 base and J shed 4 bases, with 11 bases lying between them. Germline CDR1 is MDHEN and CDR2 is SYDVKM. This CDR3 is 14 amino acids long.

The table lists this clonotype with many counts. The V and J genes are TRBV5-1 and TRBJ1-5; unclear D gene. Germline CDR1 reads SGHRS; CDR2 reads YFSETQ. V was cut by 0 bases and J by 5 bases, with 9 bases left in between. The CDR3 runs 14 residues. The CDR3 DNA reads TGCGCCAGCAGCTTGGGGTCCGGCGATCAGCCCCAGCATTTT. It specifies CASSLGSGDQPQHF. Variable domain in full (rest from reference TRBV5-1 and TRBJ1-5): KAGVTQTPRYLIKTRGQQVTLSCSPISGHRSVSWYQQTPGQGLQFLFEYFSETQRNKGNFPGRFSGRQFSNSRSEMNVSTLELGDSALYLCASSLGSGDQPQHFGDGTRLSIL.

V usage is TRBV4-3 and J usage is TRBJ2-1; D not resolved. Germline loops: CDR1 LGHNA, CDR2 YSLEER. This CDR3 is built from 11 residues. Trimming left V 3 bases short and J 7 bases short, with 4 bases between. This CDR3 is CASSQANEQFF. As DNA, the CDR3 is TGCGCCAGCAGCCAGGCGAATGAGCAGTTCTTC.

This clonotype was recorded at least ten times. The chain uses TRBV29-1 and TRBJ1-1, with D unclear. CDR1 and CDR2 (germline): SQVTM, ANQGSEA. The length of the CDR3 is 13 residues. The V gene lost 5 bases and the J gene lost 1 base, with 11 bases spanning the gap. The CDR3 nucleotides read TGCAGCGTTCACGACGGAACGAACACTGAAGCTTTCTTT. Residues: CSVHDGTNTEAFF.

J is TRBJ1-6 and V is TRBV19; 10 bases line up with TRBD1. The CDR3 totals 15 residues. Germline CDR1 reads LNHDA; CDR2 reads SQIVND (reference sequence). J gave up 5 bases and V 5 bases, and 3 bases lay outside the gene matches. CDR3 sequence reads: CASSWGTGDNSPLHF. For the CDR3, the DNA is TGTGCCAGTAGTTGGGGGACAGGGGATAATTCACCCCTCCACTTT.

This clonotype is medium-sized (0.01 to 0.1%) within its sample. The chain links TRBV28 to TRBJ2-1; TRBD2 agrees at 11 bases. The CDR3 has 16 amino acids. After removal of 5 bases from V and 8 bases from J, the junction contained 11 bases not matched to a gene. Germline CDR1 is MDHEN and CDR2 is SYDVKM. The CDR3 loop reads CASSTAVAGGPHEQFF. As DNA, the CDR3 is TGTGCCAGCAGTACCGCCGTAGCGGGGGGGCCCCATGAGCAGTTCTTC.

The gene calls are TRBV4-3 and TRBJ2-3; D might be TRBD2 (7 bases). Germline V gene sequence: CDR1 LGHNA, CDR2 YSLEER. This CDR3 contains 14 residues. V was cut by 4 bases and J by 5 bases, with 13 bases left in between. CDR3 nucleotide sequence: TGCGCCAGCAGCCTACTCGGGGGGCGAGATACGCAGTATTTT. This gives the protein CASSLLGGRDTQYF.